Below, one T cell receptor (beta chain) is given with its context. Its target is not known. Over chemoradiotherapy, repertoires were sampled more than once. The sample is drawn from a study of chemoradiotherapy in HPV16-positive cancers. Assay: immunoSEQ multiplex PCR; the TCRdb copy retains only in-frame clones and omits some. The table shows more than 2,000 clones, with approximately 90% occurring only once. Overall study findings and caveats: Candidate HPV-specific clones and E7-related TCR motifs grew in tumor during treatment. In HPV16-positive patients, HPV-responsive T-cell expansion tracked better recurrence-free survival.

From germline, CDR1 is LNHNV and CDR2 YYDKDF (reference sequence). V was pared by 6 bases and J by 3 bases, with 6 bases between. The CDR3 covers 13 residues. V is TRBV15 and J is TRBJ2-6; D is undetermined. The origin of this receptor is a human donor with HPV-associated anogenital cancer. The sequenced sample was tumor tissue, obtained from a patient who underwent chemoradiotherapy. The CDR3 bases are TGTGCCACCAGAAAGAGTGGGGCCAACGTCCTGACTTTC. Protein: CATRKSGANVLTF.